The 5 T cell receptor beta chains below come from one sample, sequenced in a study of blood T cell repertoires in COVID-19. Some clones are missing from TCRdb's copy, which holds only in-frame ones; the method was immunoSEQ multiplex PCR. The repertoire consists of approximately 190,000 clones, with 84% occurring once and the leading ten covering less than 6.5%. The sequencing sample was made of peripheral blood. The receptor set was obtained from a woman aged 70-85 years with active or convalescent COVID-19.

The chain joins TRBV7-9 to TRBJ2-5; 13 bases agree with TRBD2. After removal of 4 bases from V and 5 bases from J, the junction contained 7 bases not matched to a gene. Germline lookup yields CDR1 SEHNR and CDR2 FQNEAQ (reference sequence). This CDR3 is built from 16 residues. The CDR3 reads CASSSRGLAGFETQYF. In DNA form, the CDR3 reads TGTGCCAGCAGCTCACGGGGACTAGCGGGATTCGAGACCCAGTACTTC.

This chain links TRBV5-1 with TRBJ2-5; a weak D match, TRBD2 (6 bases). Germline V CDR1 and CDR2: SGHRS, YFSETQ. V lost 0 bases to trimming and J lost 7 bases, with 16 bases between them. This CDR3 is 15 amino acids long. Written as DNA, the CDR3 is TGCGCCAGCAGCTTGGTATTGGGATTGGAGGGGACCCAGTACTTC. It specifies CASSLVLGLEGTQYF.

The CDR3 protein is CASSDGQFDTYNEQFF. The CDR3 DNA reads TGTGCCAGCAGTGACGGACAGTTTGATACCTACAATGAGCAGTTCTTC. The rearrangement links TRBV25-1 to TRBJ2-1; TRBD1 is a possible D gene (6 bases). CDR1 and CDR2 from the germline V gene are MGHDK and SYGVNS. This CDR3 has 16 amino acids. V lost 3 bases to trimming and J lost 2 bases, with 14 bases between them.

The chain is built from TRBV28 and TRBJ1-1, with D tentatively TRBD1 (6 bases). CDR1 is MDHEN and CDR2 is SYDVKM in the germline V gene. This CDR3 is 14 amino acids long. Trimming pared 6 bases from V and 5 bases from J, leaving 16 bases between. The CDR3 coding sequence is TGTGCCAGCAGCCCTACCAGGGGTCCGACTGAAGCTTTCTTT. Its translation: CASSPTRGPTEAFF.

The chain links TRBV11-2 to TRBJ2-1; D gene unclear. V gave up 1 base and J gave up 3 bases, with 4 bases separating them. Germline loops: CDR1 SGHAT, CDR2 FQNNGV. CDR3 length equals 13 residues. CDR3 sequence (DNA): TGTGCCAGCAGCTTAGTCAACTACAATGAGCAGTTCTTC. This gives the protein CASSLVNYNEQFF.